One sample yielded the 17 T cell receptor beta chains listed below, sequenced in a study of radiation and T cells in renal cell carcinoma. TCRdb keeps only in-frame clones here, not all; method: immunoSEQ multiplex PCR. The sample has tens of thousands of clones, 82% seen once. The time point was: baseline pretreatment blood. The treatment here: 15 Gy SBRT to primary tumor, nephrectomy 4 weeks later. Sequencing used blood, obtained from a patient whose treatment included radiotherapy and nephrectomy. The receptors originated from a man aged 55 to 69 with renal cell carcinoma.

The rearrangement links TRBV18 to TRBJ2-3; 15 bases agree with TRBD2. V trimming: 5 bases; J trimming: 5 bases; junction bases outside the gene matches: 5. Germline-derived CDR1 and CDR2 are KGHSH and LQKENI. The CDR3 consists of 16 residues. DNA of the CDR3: TGTGCCAGCTCAGGGACTAGCGGGAGGCCCGGAGATACGCAGTATTTT. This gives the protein CASSGTSGRPGDTQYF.

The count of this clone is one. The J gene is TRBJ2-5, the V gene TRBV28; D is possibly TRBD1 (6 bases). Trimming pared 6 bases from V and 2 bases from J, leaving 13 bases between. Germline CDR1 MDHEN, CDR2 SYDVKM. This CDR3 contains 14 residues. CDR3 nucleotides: TGTGCCAGCAGCCCCCCGACAGGTCAAGAGACCCAGTACTTC. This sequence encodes CASSPPTGQETQYF.

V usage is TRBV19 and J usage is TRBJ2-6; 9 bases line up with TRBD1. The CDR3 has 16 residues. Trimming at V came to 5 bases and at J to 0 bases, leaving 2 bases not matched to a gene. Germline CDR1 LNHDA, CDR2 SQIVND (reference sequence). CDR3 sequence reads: CASSLGQGSGANVLTF. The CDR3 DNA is TGTGCCAGTAGTCTGGGACAGGGCTCTGGGGCCAACGTCCTGACTTTC.

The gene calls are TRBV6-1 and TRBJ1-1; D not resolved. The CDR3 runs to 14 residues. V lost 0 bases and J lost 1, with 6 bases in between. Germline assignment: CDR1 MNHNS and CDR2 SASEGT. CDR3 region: CASSEARKNTEAFF. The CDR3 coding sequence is TGTGCCAGCAGTGAAGCGAGGAAGAACACTGAAGCTTTCTTT.

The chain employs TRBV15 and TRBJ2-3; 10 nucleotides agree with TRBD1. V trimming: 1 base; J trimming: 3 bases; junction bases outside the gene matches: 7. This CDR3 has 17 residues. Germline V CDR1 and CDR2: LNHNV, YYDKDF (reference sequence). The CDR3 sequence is CATSRGRPGQGTDTQYF. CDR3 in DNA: TGTGCCACCAGCAGAGGTCGGCCGGGACAGGGGACAGATACGCAGTATTTT.

For the CDR3, the DNA is TGTGCCAGCAGCCTCCCCGGACTTGCGGCAGAGACCCAGTACTTC. It codes for CASSLPGLAAETQYF. The chain has TRBV14 and TRBJ2-5, with a possible D match to TRBD2 (5 bases). This CDR3 comprises 15 residues. Germline lookup yields CDR1 SGHDN and CDR2 FVKESK. V gave up 4 bases and J gave up 4 bases, with 16 bases separating them. The variable domain in full, with the rest retrieved from reference TRBV14 and TRBJ2-5, is EAGVTQFPSHSVIEKGQTVTLRCDPISGHDNLYWYRRVMGKEIKFLLHFVKESKQDESGMPNNRFLAERTGGTYSTLKVQPAELEDSGVYFCASSLPGLAAETQYFGPGTRLLVL.

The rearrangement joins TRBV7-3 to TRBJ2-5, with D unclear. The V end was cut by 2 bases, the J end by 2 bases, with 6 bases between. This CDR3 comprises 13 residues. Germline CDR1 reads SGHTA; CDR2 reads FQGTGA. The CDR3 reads CASSLEQQETQYF. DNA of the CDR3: TGTGCCAGCAGCTTAGAACAGCAAGAGACCCAGTACTTC. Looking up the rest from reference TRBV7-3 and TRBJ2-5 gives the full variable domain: GAGVSQTPSNKVTEKGKYVELRCDPISGHTALYWYRQSLGQGPEFLIYFQGTGAADDSGLPNDRFFAVRPEGSVSTLKIQRTERGDSAVYLCASSLEQQETQYFGPGTRLLVL.

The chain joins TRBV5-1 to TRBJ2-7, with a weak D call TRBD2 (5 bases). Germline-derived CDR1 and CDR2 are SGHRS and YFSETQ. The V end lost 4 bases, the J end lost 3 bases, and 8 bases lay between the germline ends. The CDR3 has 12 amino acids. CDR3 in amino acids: CASSVGDYEQYF. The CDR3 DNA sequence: TGCGCCAGCAGCGTCGGGGACTACGAGCAGTACTTC.

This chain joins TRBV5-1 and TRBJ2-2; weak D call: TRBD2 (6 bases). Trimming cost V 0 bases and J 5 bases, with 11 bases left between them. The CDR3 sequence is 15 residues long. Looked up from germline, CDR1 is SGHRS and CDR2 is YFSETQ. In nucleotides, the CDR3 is TGCGCCAGCAGCTTGGACGGGAGTAGGACCGGGGAGCTGTTTTTT. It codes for CASSLDGSRTGELFF.

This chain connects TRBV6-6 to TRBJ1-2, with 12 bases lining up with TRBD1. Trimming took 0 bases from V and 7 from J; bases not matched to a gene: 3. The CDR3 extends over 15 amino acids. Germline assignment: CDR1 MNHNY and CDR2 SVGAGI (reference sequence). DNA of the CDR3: TGTGCCAGCAGTTACTCGGGACAGGGGGCGGCTGGCTACACCTTC. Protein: CASSYSGQGAAGYTF.

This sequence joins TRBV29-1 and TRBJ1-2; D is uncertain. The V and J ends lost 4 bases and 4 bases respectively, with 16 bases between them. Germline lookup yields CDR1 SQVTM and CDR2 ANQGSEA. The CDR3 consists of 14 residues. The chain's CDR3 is CSVAARDPAYGYTF. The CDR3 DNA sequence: TGCAGCGTTGCCGCGAGAGATCCTGCCTATGGCTACACCTTC.

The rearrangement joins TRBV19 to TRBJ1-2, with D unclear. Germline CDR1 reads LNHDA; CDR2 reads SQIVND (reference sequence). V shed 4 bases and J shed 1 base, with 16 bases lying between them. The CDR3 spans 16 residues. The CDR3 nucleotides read TGTGCCAGTAGTACTAGGCCACCAATCGGTAACTATGGCTACACCTTC. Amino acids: CASSTRPPIGNYGYTF.

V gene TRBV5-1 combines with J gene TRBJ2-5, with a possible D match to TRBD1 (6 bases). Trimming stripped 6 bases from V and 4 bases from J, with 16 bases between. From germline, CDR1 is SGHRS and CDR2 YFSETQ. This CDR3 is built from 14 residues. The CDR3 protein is CASKRAGTPETQYF. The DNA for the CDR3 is TGCGCCAGCAAAAGAGCCGGGACACCAGAGACCCAGTACTTC.

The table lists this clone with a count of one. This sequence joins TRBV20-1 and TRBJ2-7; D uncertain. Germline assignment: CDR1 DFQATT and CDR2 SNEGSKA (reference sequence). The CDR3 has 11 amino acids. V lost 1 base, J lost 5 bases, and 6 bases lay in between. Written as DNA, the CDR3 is TGCAGTGCTAGAGTAGGCCACGAGCAGTACTTC. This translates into CSARVGHEQYF.

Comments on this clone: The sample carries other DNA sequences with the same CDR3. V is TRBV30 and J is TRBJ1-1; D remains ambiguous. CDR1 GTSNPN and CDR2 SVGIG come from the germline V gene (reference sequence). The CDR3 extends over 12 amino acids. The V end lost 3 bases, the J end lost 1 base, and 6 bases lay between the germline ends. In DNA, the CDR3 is TGTGCCTGGAGCGACGGGAACACTGAAGCTTTCTTT. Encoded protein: CAWSDGNTEAFF. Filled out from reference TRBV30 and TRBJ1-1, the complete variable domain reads SQTIHQWPATLVQPVGSPLSLECTVEGTSNPNLYWYRQAAGRGLQLLFYSVGIGQISSEVPQNLSASRPQDRQFILSSKKLLLSDSGFYLCAWSDGNTEAFFGQGTRLTVV.

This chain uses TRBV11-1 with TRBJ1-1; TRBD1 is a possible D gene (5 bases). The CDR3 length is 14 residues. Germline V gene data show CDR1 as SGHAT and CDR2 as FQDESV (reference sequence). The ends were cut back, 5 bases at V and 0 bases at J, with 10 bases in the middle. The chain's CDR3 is CASSREGMNTEAFF. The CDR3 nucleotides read TGTGCCAGCAGCCGTGAGGGGATGAACACTGAAGCTTTCTTT.

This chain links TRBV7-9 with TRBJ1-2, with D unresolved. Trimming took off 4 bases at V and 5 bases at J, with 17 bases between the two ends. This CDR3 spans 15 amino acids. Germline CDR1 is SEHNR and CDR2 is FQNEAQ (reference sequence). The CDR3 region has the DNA TGTGCCAGCAGCTCCTCCGGCTTGGCCTTGTATGGCTACACCTTC. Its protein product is CASSSSGLALYGYTF.